Shown below are 12 T cell receptor beta chains from a single sample sequenced in a study of T cells after yellow fever vaccination. TCRdb re-derived calls from the 5' RACE reads in MiXCR, one entry per CDR3 protein. The sample shows some 600,000 distinct CDR3 sequences, approximately 16% of them seen only once. The sequenced sample was PBMCs, obtained about 5 days after the first yellow fever vaccination. These receptors all come from a young man who received the YFV17D yellow fever vaccine.

This clonotype was counted only a few times. CDR3 in DNA: TGTGCCAGCAGCCAGCCCGGGACAGGGGGTGAAAAACTGTTTTTT. Protein: CASSQPGTGGEKLFF. The chain links TRBV12-3 or TRBV12-4 to TRBJ1-4; TRBD1 matches 11 bases. The CDR3 is made up of 15 amino acids. V lost 6 bases to trimming and J lost 7 bases; unmatched junction nucleotides: 7.

The chain combines TRBV7-8 with TRBJ1-5; possibly TRBD1 for D (6 bases). CDR1 is SGHVS, CDR2 FQNEAQ, per germline. The CDR3 has 16 amino acids. Trimming took 5 bases from V and 5 from J, leaving 19 bases between them. CDR3 bases: TGTGCCAGCAGCCCAGTTAGGTCCAGGGGTCATCAGCCCCAGCATTTT. Amino acid sequence: CASSPVRSRGHQPQHF.

This chain connects TRBV5-4 to TRBJ2-2, with D possibly TRBD2 on 7 matching bases. Germline CDR1 is SGHNT and CDR2 is YYREEE (reference sequence). The CDR3 is 14 residues long. Deletions cut 9 bases from V and 7 bases from J, with 19 bases between. The DNA of the CDR3 is TGTGCCACCCAAAAAGGGGGGGCGGACGGGGAGCTGTTTTTT. This encodes CATQKGGADGELFF.

Only a few counts were recorded for this clonotype. V usage is TRBV7-8 and J usage is TRBJ2-6; D perhaps matches TRBD2 (6 bases). The CDR3 is 17 residues long. Germline V gives CDR1 SGHVS, CDR2 FQNEAQ. The V gene lost 5 bases and the J gene lost 4 bases, with 18 bases spanning the gap. CDR3 bases: TGTGCCAGCAGCCTCGTTGGCGGGGCCCCGGGGGCCAACGTCCTGACTTTC. Its protein is CASSLVGGAPGANVLTF.

Only a few counts were recorded for this clonotype. The chain is built from TRBV19 and TRBJ2-2; D may be TRBD2 (7 bases). CDR1 LNHDA and CDR2 SQIVND come from the germline V gene (reference sequence). This CDR3 contains 15 residues. V lost 5 bases and J lost 5, with 15 bases in between. CDR3 sequence reads: CASSSEGGRTGELFF. The CDR3 DNA follows: TGTGCCAGTAGTTCCGAGGGGGGGCGTACCGGGGAGCTGTTTTTT. Based on the CDR3 plus reference TRBV19 and TRBJ2-2, the full variable domain is DGGITQSPKYLFRKEGQNVTLSCEQNLNHDAMYWYRQDPGQGLRLIYYSQIVNDFQKGDIAEGYSVSREKKESFPLTVTSAQKNPTAFYLCASSSEGGRTGELFFGEGSRLTVL.

V is TRBV12-3 or TRBV12-4 and J is TRBJ1-1, with 9 nucleotides matching TRBD1. The CDR3 length is 15 residues. With V trimmed by 1 base and J by 3 bases, 3 bases remained unmatched. In nucleotides, the CDR3 is TGTGCCAGCAGTTTAGGAGGGACAGGGTACACTGAAGCTTTCTTT. Its protein product is CASSLGGTGYTEAFF.

This clonotype was recorded many times. The V call is TRBV12-3 or TRBV12-4, the J call TRBJ2-3, with D possibly being TRBD1 or TRBD2 (6 bases each). The CDR3 spans 13 residues. V was shortened by 6 bases and J by 6 bases, with 13 bases between the two germline ends. The CDR3 coding sequence is TGTGCCAGCAGCAGGGGAGGCCAGGATACGCAGTATTTT. Translation: CASSRGGQDTQYF.

The CDR3 loop is CATSDPTGSGNTIYF. The CDR3 nucleotides read TGTGCCACCAGTGATCCTACAGGTTCTGGAAACACCATATATTTT. The chain carries TRBV24-1 and TRBJ1-3; possibly TRBD1 for D (5 bases). This CDR3 has 15 residues. The V gene lost 3 bases and the J gene lost 1 base, with 9 bases spanning the gap. Germline CDR1 KGHDR, CDR2 SFDVKD.

In this sample, this clonotype turned up a few times. The V and J genes are TRBV7-2 and TRBJ2-7; the match to TRBD1 covers 9 bases. This CDR3 region has 14 residues. Trimming cost V 5 bases and J 4 bases; bases outside gene matches: 6. Germline assignment: CDR1 SGHTA and CDR2 FQGNSA. CDR3 in amino acids: CASSPSGQGYEQYV. The CDR3 coding sequence is TGTGCCAGCAGCCCCTCGGGACAGGGATACGAGCAGTACGTC.

J is TRBJ2-2 and V is TRBV6-2 or TRBV6-3; 8 bases match TRBD1. The CDR3 totals 16 residues. V shed 2 bases and J 2 bases; nucleotides not matched to a gene: 4. Per germline, CDR1 MNHEY and CDR2 SVGEGT. CDR3 loop: CASSYLGQGNTGELFF. The DNA for the CDR3 is TGTGCCAGCAGTTACCTAGGACAGGGAAACACCGGGGAGCTGTTTTTT.

V and J are TRBV19 and TRBJ1-5; tentative D call: TRBD1 (5 bases). The CDR3 is 16 amino acids. In germline, CDR1 is LNHDA, CDR2 SQIVND (reference sequence). With 5 bases removed from V and 2 bases from J, the gap between germline ends came to 16 bases. The CDR3 is CASSPLGEAGNQPQHF. The CDR3 nucleotides read TGTGCCAGTAGTCCCCTGGGGGAAGCTGGCAATCAGCCCCAGCATTTT. Full variable domain (rest looked up from reference TRBV19 and TRBJ1-5): DGGITQSPKYLFRKEGQNVTLSCEQNLNHDAMYWYRQDPGQGLRLIYYSQIVNDFQKGDIAEGYSVSREKKESFPLTVTSAQKNPTAFYLCASSPLGEAGNQPQHFGDGTRLSIL.

The chain is built from TRBV6-5 and TRBJ1-1; possibly TRBD1 for D (6 bases). The CDR3 consists of 17 residues. V lost 6 bases to trimming and J lost 1 base, with 21 bases between them. Per the germline V gene, CDR1 is MNHEY and CDR2 is SVGAGI. The DNA for the CDR3 is TGTGCCAGCAGACTGACAGGCGACACTCTACCGAACACTGAAGCTTTCTTT. Its protein is CASRLTGDTLPNTEAFF.